A selection of T cell receptor beta chains follows, all from one sample in a study of cytomegalovirus exposure and HLA in healthy donors. Using immunoSEQ multiplex PCR, the repertoire was profiled, and TCRdb retains in-frame clones only, with some absent. The repertoire holds 150,000 or so clones, with approximately 78% as singletons. The sequenced sample was PBMCs. Every receptor here comes from a woman aged 40 to 50 in good health and CMV-seronegative. The CDR3 runs from the conserved cysteine through the conserved F or W. The D gene is left open where the match is weak. Size is stated for part of the rows, as once, few or many counts, or as a class when the clone is expanded.

d_gene	v_gene	abundance	j_gene	CDR3nt	CDR3aa
.	TRBV6-4	.	TRBJ2-2	TGTGCCAGCAGCCTAGGGGTGGACACCGGGGAGCTGTTTTTT	CASSLGVDTGELFF
.	TRBV4-2	.	TRBJ1-3	TGTGCCAGCAGCCAGCATCTTCGGTTCTCTGGAAACACCATATATTTT	CASSQHLRFSGNTIYF
.	TRBV6-6	.	TRBJ2-3	TGTGCCAGCTCCCCCGGTAGGGGTATTTCAGATACGCAGTATTTT	CASSPGRGISDTQYF
.	TRBV5-1	.	TRBJ2-1	TGCGCCAGCATGATAAACATCATCCCCTACAATGAGCAGTTCTTC	CASMINIIPYNEQFF
.	TRBV9	.	TRBJ1-3	TGTGCCAGCAGCGTTTCCTTCTCTGGAAACACCATATATTTT	CASSVSFSGNTIYF
.	TRBV15	.	TRBJ2-5	TGTGCCACCTCCGTCACAGGGCAGGTTGTAGAGACCCAGTACTTC	CATSVTGQVVETQYF
TRBD2	TRBV2	.	TRBJ2-7	TGTGCCAGCAGTATAGCGGGGAACGAGCAGTACTTC	CASSIAGNEQYF
.	TRBV7-8	.	TRBJ2-7	TGTGCCAGCAGCTTAGTAGCCGGGGTCGTGAGCTCCTACGAGCAGTACTTC	CASSLVAGVVSSYEQYF
.	TRBV5-1	.	TRBJ2-7	TGCGCCAGCAGCTTTAGTCGGGAATCCATTTCCTACGAGCAGTACTTC	CASSFSRESISYEQYF
TRBD2	TRBV5-1	.	TRBJ2-3	TGCGCCAGCAGCTTGGATAGCGGGGGGCCGCAGGATACGCAGTATTTT	CASSLDSGGPQDTQYF
.	TRBV5-1	.	TRBJ2-7	TGCGCCAGCAGCTTGGAACAGGGTCTCAAGCAGTACTTC	CASSLEQGLKQYF
.	TRBV2	.	TRBJ2-4	TGTGCCAGCCTTAGGGGTTCCATTCAGTACTTC	CASLRGSIQYF
.	TRBV5-6	once	TRBJ2-3	TGTGCCAGCAGCCGGGGGGCCCATTATAGCACAGATACGCAGTATTTT	CASSRGAHYSTDTQYF
.	TRBV14	.	TRBJ2-7	TGTGCCAGCAGCCGACCTTCCAGGGGGACTGGCGAGCAGTACTTC	CASSRPSRGTGEQYF
.	TRBV18	.	TRBJ1-3	TGTGCCAGCTCACCACGATCGGGGTCTGGAAACACCATATATTTT	CASSPRSGSGNTIYF
.	TRBV5-1	.	TRBJ2-6	TGCGCCAGCAGCTTGCCGCGGGGGGCCAACGTCCTGACTTTC	CASSLPRGANVLTF
.	TRBV19	.	TRBJ2-6	TGTGCCAGTAGTATTCAGGGTTCCTATTCTGGGGCCAACGTCCTGACTTTC	CASSIQGSYSGANVLTF
.	TRBV7-9	few	TRBJ1-1	TGTGCCAGCAGCCCACAGGGTGGAACTGAAGCTTTCTTT	CASSPQGGTEAFF
.	TRBV5-1	few	TRBJ1-2	TGCGCCAGCAGCTTAGGGGGGGCAGGGAACTATGGCTACACCTTC	CASSLGGAGNYGYTF
TRBD1	TRBV4-1	.	TRBJ2-5	TGCGCCAGCAGCCAAGAAGCACAGGGGGCGAAAGAGACCCAGTACTTC	CASSQEAQGAKETQYF
.	TRBV19	.	TRBJ2-1	TGTGCCAGTACCTCTACAGAGCACTCCTACAATGAGCAGTTCTTC	CASTSTEHSYNEQFF
TRBD2	TRBV5-1	.	TRBJ2-1	TGCGCCAGCAGCCTCATCCCGGGGGGGCCTAATGAGCAGTTCTTC	CASSLIPGGPNEQFF
.	TRBV4-1	.	TRBJ2-5	TGCGCCAGCAGCCAGACATCCTACCAAGAGACCCAGTACTTC	CASSQTSYQETQYF
.	TRBV19	.	TRBJ1-5	TGTGCCAGTAGCAACCCACAGGGTCGGCATCAGCCCCAGCATTTT	CASSNPQGRHQPQHF
.	TRBV4-1	.	TRBJ2-7	TGCGCCAGCAGCCAAGCGCCTGGGGCAGGGCCCTACGAGCAGTACTTC	CASSQAPGAGPYEQYF
TRBD1	TRBV4-1	.	TRBJ2-7	TGCGCCAGCAGCCAAGATCTCGAACAGGGGTGGTACGAGCAGTACTTC	CASSQDLEQGWYEQYF
.	TRBV27	.	TRBJ1-5	TGTGCCAGCAGCGGACAGTATAGCAATCAGCCCCAGCATTTT	CASSGQYSNQPQHF
TRBD1	TRBV19	.	TRBJ1-1	TGTGCCAGTAGGAGACAGGGAATTTTTATGAACACTGAAGCTTTCTTT	CASRRQGIFMNTEAFF
.	TRBV7-7	.	TRBJ1-3	TGTGCCAGCAGCTTAGAACAATCACCTGGAAACACCATATATTTT	CASSLEQSPGNTIYF
.	TRBV7-8	.	TRBJ1-1	TGTGCCAGCAGCTTAGCACGAGGCACAATGAACACTGAAGCTTTCTTT	CASSLARGTMNTEAFF
.	TRBV11-2	.	TRBJ1-3	TGTGCCAGCAGCTTAGACAGGGTCCACACCATATATTTT	CASSLDRVHTIYF
.	TRBV5-5	.	TRBJ1-1	TGTGCCAGCAGCTTGCGGGGTTTGAACACTGAAGCTTTCTTT	CASSLRGLNTEAFF
TRBD2	TRBV10-1	.	TRBJ2-3	TGCGCCAGCAGTGAGGGGACCGAACTAGCGGGGGTTGTGGATACGCAGTATTTT	CASSEGTELAGVVDTQYF
.	TRBV5-1	.	TRBJ2-5	TGCGCCAGCAGCTCAGCGCAACTAACAGGGCCCGCGGCCCAGTACTTC	CASSSAQLTGPAAQYF
.	TRBV5-1	.	TRBJ1-5	TGCGCCAGCAGCTTGGAAGGGGAGGCAGGTCAGCCCCAGCATTTT	CASSLEGEAGQPQHF
TRBD1	TRBV7-3	.	TRBJ1-2	TGTGCCAGCAGCTCCGGGACAGGGGGTGGCTACACCTTC	CASSSGTGGGYTF
.	TRBV9	.	TRBJ1-6	TGTGCCAGCAGCGTAGCCCCAGGGAGGGATTCACCCCTCCACTTT	CASSVAPGRDSPLHF
.	TRBV7-6	.	TRBJ1-4	TGTGCCAGCAGCTTAGATAGGGGCAGTTGTGCCGAAAAACTGTTTTTT	CASSLDRGSCAEKLFF
TRBD1	TRBV9	once	TRBJ2-7	TGTGCCAGCAGCGTAGGGGACAGCCGGGGCGAGCAGTACTTC	CASSVGDSRGEQYF
TRBD1	TRBV5-1	.	TRBJ1-2	TGCGCCAGCAGCCAGGGGGCCGGTAAAGATGGCTACACCTTC	CASSQGAGKDGYTF
.	TRBV9	.	TRBJ1-6	TGTGCCAGCAGCGAAACATATAATTCACCCCTCCACTTT	CASSETYNSPLHF
.	TRBV5-1	.	TRBJ2-3	TGCGCCAGCAGCTTACGAAGCCTTGGAGCAACAGATACGCAGTATTTT	CASSLRSLGATDTQYF
.	TRBV29-1	few	TRBJ2-1	TGCAGCGTCCGGGACTTCAATGAGCAGTTCTTC	CSVRDFNEQFF
.	TRBV18	few	TRBJ1-1	TGTGCCAGCTCCTCCGGCCGGGGGATGAACACTGAAGCTTTCTTT	CASSSGRGMNTEAFF
TRBD2	TRBV2	.	TRBJ2-3	TGTGCCAGCAGTGACGCCGGGCGGGGGAGCACAGATACGCAGTATTTT	CASSDAGRGSTDTQYF
.	TRBV5-4	.	TRBJ1-6	TGTGCCAGCAGCTCCTTACAGGGTTCACCCCTCCACTTT	CASSSLQGSPLHF
TRBD1	TRBV6-1	.	TRBJ1-2	TGTGCCAGCAGTGAGATGGGGACAGGGTTTAATGGCTACACCTTC	CASSEMGTGFNGYTF